This section outlines one T cell receptor (beta chain) sequence together with its context. These data belong to a study of blood T cell repertoires in COVID-19. Whole-study context: Acute-phase and convalescent COVID-19 samples originated in the United States, Italy and Spain. T cells, B-cell-depleted T cells, or PBMCs provided the cDNA or gDNA that served as material.

The CDR3 is made up of 15 amino acids. V was shortened by 5 bases and J by 1 base, with 15 bases between the two germline ends. Looked up from germline, CDR1 is MNHEY and CDR2 is SVGAGI. Per the original methods: Reference gene primer amplification in the assay estimated nucleated cell counts. TCRdb's copy holds only in-frame clones and misses some; the assay was immunoSEQ multiplex PCR. V and J calls plus clone size are reproduced from that table; the DNA served to infer D and trimming. This table holds about 230,000 clones, 83% found once. The sequenced material came from peripheral blood. The clonotype was recovered from a woman aged 45-65 years with acute or convalescent COVID-19. The genes are TRBV6-5 and TRBJ2-7; D perhaps matches TRBD1 (6 bases). The CDR3 here is CASSNRGGQSYEQYF. CDR3 coding DNA: TGTGCCAGCAGTAACCGGGGCGGACAGTCCTACGAGCAGTACTTC.